This T cell receptor beta chain was sequenced in a study of blood T cell repertoires in COVID-19. For the study at large: Sources were T cells, B-cell-depleted T cells, or PBMCs; the material itself was cDNA or gDNA.

The cohort comprised adults aged roughly 18 to 95 years residing in approximately 22 US areas. The V gene's germline CDR1 is LGHNA and CDR2 YNFKEQ. The CDR3 extends over 18 amino acids. Trimming pared 0 bases from V and 0 bases from J, leaving 15 bases between. As processed by the authors: Amplified reference gene primers provided the basis for estimating nucleated cell counts. The repertoire was sequenced with immunoSEQ multiplex PCR; TCRdb's copy has only in-frame clones and lacks some. That table furnishes V, J and clone size, whereas the DNA furnished D and trimming. The sample lists hundreds of thousands of clones, about 88% occurring once.

V and J are TRBV4-2 and TRBJ1-5; perhaps TRBD1 as D (5 bases). This receptor was obtained from a woman aged 18 to 35 who had been exposed to COVID-19. Specimen: PBMCs or T cells enriched from blood (not recorded which). For the CDR3, the DNA is TGTGCCAGCAGCCAAGATGTAACGGGGGGTAATAGCAATCAGCCCCAGCATTTT. Protein product: CASSQDVTGGNSNQPQHF.